These 7 T cell receptor beta chains were all obtained from the same sample, sequenced in a study of blood T cell repertoires in COVID-19. Generated by immunoSEQ multiplex PCR, the TCRdb table keeps only in-frame clones and is missing some. The sample has some 300,000 clones, about 90% seen once. Sequenced material: PBMCs or T cells enriched from blood (not recorded which). The receptors were sampled from a woman between 18 and 29 years old with acute COVID-19.

This chain joins TRBV6-5 and TRBJ2-7; 15 bases map to TRBD2. Unmatched junction bases numbered 10, after V lost 9 bases and J lost 7 bases. The CDR3 is 15 amino acids. From germline, CDR1 is MNHEY and CDR2 SVGAGI. CDR3 loop: CASWTSGRGLGEQYF. CDR3 nucleotides: TGTGCCAGTTGGACTAGCGGGAGGGGGTTAGGGGAGCAGTACTTC.

The chain joins TRBV19 to TRBJ2-2, with 8 bases aligning to TRBD2. This CDR3 spans 17 amino acids. Losses at the gene ends were 5 bases for V and 5 bases for J; bases not matched to a gene: 13. Germline CDR1 is LNHDA and CDR2 is SQIVND (reference sequence). This CDR3 reads CASSSLAAGGNTGELFF. The CDR3 nucleotides read TGTGCCAGTAGTTCTCTAGCTGCGGGAGGAAATACCGGGGAGCTGTTTTTT.

The rearrangement joins TRBV7-2 to TRBJ2-1; 9 nucleotides agree with TRBD1. Trimming took 4 bases from V and 7 from J; bases not matched to a gene: 8. CDR1 and CDR2 from the germline V gene are SGHTA and FQGNSA. The CDR3 totals 15 residues. This chain's CDR3 is CASSSPDRGLNEQFF. CDR3 coding DNA: TGTGCCAGCAGCTCGCCGGACAGGGGTCTTAATGAGCAGTTCTTC.

V is TRBV19 and J is TRBJ2-4; 9 bases agree with TRBD2. This CDR3 has 15 amino acids. V shed 4 bases, J shed 8 bases, and the junction held 9 bases outside the gene matches. Germline CDR1 is LNHDA and CDR2 is SQIVND (reference sequence). CDR3 amino acids: CASSTLLSGSDIQYF. The CDR3 nucleotides are TGTGCCAGTAGTACCCTACTTAGCGGGAGTGACATTCAGTACTTC.

V gene TRBV27 combines with J gene TRBJ2-1, with D possibly being TRBD1 (5 bases). CDR3 length equals 13 residues. CDR1 and CDR2 (germline): MNHEY, SMNVEV (reference sequence). The V end lost 1 base, the J end lost 10 bases, and 11 bases lay between the germline ends. CDR3 protein: CASSLYGAKEQFF. The CDR3 nucleotides are TGTGCCAGCAGTTTATATGGGGCGAAAGAGCAGTTCTTC.

This chain uses TRBV27 with TRBJ1-2; TRBD1 agrees at 8 bases. Germline V gene sequence: CDR1 MNHEY, CDR2 SMNVEV (reference sequence). V lost 4 bases to trimming and J lost 4 bases; unmatched junction nucleotides: 5. The CDR3 runs 14 residues. CDR3: CASSSGQGGYGYTF. The CDR3 DNA reads as TGTGCCAGCAGTTCCGGACAGGGAGGCTATGGCTACACCTTC.

The gene calls are TRBV5-4 and TRBJ2-3, with a possible D match to TRBD2 (6 bases). Trimming cost V 6 bases and J 0 bases, with 14 bases left between them. Germline CDR1 SGHNT, CDR2 YYREEE (reference sequence). The CDR3 length is 15 residues. This chain's CDR3 is CASTPSRGSTDTQYF. CDR3 nucleotides: TGTGCCAGCACCCCATCGCGGGGTAGCACAGATACGCAGTATTTT.